A selection of T cell receptor beta chains follows, all from one sample in a study of blood T cell repertoires in COVID-19. Assay used: immunoSEQ multiplex PCR; TCRdb lists only in-frame clones, some missing. The sample yields around 320,000 clones, around 89% seen once. Specimen: peripheral blood. These TCRs come from a woman aged 30 to 39 who had recovered from COVID-19. The CDR3 runs from the conserved cysteine through the conserved F or W. The D gene is left open where the match is weak. Clone size appears in some rows only: once, few, many, or a class for an expanded clone.

-	TRBV30	TRBJ2-7	-	CAWTGGYEQYF	TGTGCCTGGACCGGCGGGTACGAGCAGTACTTC
-	TRBV7-3	TRBJ2-7	-	CASSLMGGDYEQYF	TGTGCCAGCAGCTTAATGGGAGGAGATTACGAGCAGTACTTC
-	TRBV19	TRBJ1-1	few	CASSPKGHLLNTEAFF	TGTGCCAGTAGTCCAAAGGGACACTTACTGAACACTGAAGCTTTCTTT
-	TRBV12-3/TRBV12-4	TRBJ2-5	-	CASSTSPQETQYF	TGTGCCAGCAGTACTTCCCCGCAAGAGACCCAGTACTTC
-	TRBV29-1	TRBJ2-5	-	CSAGGGRETQYF	TGCAGCGCTGGAGGGGGCCGGGAGACCCAGTACTTC
-	TRBV6-5	TRBJ1-1	-	CASSYEYGQSGTEAFF	TGTGCCAGCAGTTACGAGTACGGACAGTCGGGTACTGAAGCTTTCTTT
-	TRBV5-1	TRBJ2-5	few	CASSLVPGKETQYF	TGCGCCAGCAGCTTGGTCCCGGGGAAAGAGACCCAGTACTTC
TRBD1	TRBV18	TRBJ1-1	few	CASSPQAGGAGTEAFF	TGTGCCAGCTCACCACAGGCAGGGGGCGCCGGCACTGAAGCTTTCTTT
-	TRBV24-1	TRBJ2-3	-	CATSDSAGRSSTDTQYF	TGTGCCACCAGTGACTCGGCGGGGAGATCTAGCACAGATACGCAGTATTTT
-	TRBV18	TRBJ1-3	-	CASSPTGISSGNTIYF	TGTGCCAGCTCACCAACAGGGATATCCTCTGGAAACACCATATATTTT
TRBD1	TRBV3-1/TRBV3-2	TRBJ2-5	-	CASIDRVEKTQYF	TGTGCCAGCATCGACAGGGTGGAAAAGACCCAGTACTTC
TRBD1	TRBV5-4	TRBJ1-2	-	CASSLMERTGGRYTF	TGTGCCAGCAGCTTGATGGAGAGGACAGGAGGCCGCTACACCTTC
-	TRBV5-1	TRBJ2-5	once	CASSLWGPGETQYF	TGCGCCAGCAGCTTGTGGGGGCCGGGTGAGACCCAGTACTTC
TRBD1	TRBV27	TRBJ1-2	-	CASSLGQGSGYTF	TGTGCCAGCAGTTTGGGACAGGGGTCTGGCTACACCTTC
-	TRBV6-5	TRBJ2-1	once	CASSRAGQENNEQFF	TGTGCCAGCAGTAGAGCGGGACAGGAGAACAATGAGCAGTTCTTC
-	TRBV28	TRBJ2-1	-	CASSLVGYNEQFF	TGTGCCAGCAGTTTGGTCGGGTACAATGAGCAGTTCTTC
TRBD1	TRBV7-9	TRBJ2-1	few	CASSEQGASYNEQFF	TGTGCCAGCAGCGAACAGGGGGCCTCCTACAATGAGCAGTTCTTC
-	TRBV2	TRBJ1-5	few	CASSGGTSNQPQHF	TGTGCCAGCAGTGGCGGAACTAGCAATCAGCCCCAGCATTTT
TRBD1	TRBV28	TRBJ1-2	-	CASTAGGNNYGYTF	TGTGCCAGCACCGCAGGGGGGAATAACTATGGCTACACCTTC
TRBD1	TRBV5-1	TRBJ1-1	-	CASSHGQGNTEAFF	TGCGCCAGCAGCCACGGACAGGGGAACACTGAAGCTTTCTTT
TRBD1	TRBV2	TRBJ2-1	-	CASRDWGQGGNEQFF	TGTGCCAGCAGAGACTGGGGACAGGGAGGGAATGAGCAGTTCTTC
-	TRBV28	TRBJ2-3	-	CASSQDLTDTQYF	TGTGCCAGCAGCCAGGACTTGACAGATACGCAGTATTTT
-	TRBV4-1	TRBJ2-7	-	CASSLAGRTYEQYF	TGCGCCAGCAGCTTGGCAGGGAGGACCTACGAGCAGTACTTC
-	TRBV2	TRBJ1-6	-	CASRDSITYNSPLHF	TGTGCCAGTCGGGACTCCATAACCTATAATTCACCCCTCCACTTT
TRBD1	TRBV19	TRBJ1-6	-	CASSIGGQDNSPLHF	TGTGCCAGTAGTATAGGGGGACAGGATAATTCACCCCTCCACTTT
-	TRBV12-3/TRBV12-4	TRBJ2-1	-	CASSFWHNEQFF	TGTGCCAGCAGTTTTTGGCACAATGAGCAGTTCTTC
TRBD1	TRBV19	TRBJ1-4	-	CASSPGQGIEKLFF	TGTGCCAGTAGTCCGGGACAGGGTATAGAAAAACTGTTTTTT
TRBD1	TRBV2	TRBJ1-6	few	CASSTGQGSSPLHF	TGTGCCAGCAGTACGGGACAGGGGAGTTCACCCCTCCACTTT
TRBD1	TRBV6-1	TRBJ2-3	-	CASSEPRDRGRPGGGTARDTQYF	TGTGCCAGCAGTGAACCTCGGGACAGGGGGCGCCCCGGCGGGGGTACGGCCAGAGATACGCAGTATTTT
-	TRBV11-2	TRBJ2-1	-	CASSLLPGDGAPYNEQFF	TGTGCCAGCAGCTTACTCCCGGGGGACGGCGCTCCCTACAATGAGCAGTTCTTC
-	TRBV5-1	TRBJ1-2	many	CASGVNYGYTF	TGCGCTTCGGGAGTTAACTATGGCTACACCTTC
TRBD1	TRBV2	TRBJ1-1	-	CASSLNRDRGAFF	TGTGCCAGCAGTCTTAACCGGGACAGGGGAGCTTTCTTT
-	TRBV25-1	TRBJ1-1	-	CASSAYRVGETEAFF	TGTGCCAGCAGTGCCTACAGGGTAGGCGAGACTGAAGCTTTCTTT
-	TRBV3-1/TRBV3-2	TRBJ2-3	-	CASSQAGADTQYF	TGTGCCAGCAGCCAAGCAGGTGCAGATACGCAGTATTTT
TRBD1	TRBV6-2/TRBV6-3	TRBJ2-1	-	CASSYSPGQVSSYNEQFF	TGTGCCAGCAGTTACTCTCCCGGACAGGTTAGCTCCTACAATGAGCAGTTCTTC
-	TRBV30	TRBJ1-1	-	CAWSDGAEAFF	TGTGCCTGGAGTGATGGAGCTGAAGCTTTCTTT
TRBD2	TRBV7-8	TRBJ2-5	-	CASSRLAGGQETQYF	TGTGCCAGCAGCAGATTAGCGGGGGGGCAAGAGACCCAGTACTTC
-	TRBV2	TRBJ2-5	-	CASSDYQTQYF	TGTGCCAGCAGTGATTATCAGACCCAGTACTTC
-	TRBV19	TRBJ1-3	-	CASSRLLTASSGNTIYF	TGTGCCAGTAGTCGGTTACTGACAGCGAGCTCTGGAAACACCATATATTTT
-	TRBV28	TRBJ1-2	-	CASSLGAGLSYGYTF	TGTGCCAGCAGTTTGGGGGCAGGGCTAAGCTATGGCTACACCTTC
TRBD1	TRBV6-2/TRBV6-3	TRBJ2-7	-	CASSYPQGAYEQYF	TGTGCCAGCAGTTACCCGCAGGGGGCCTACGAGCAGTACTTC
TRBD2	TRBV3-1/TRBV3-2	TRBJ2-7	-	CASSQGPGGYSYEQYF	TGTGCCAGCAGCCAAGGTCCGGGGGGGTACTCCTACGAGCAGTACTTC
-	TRBV4-2	TRBJ1-5	once	CASSQERGGSRKHF	TGTGCCAGCAGCCAAGAGCGGGGTGGCTCCAGGAAGCATTTT
-	TRBV6-4	TRBJ1-1	once	CASSQLAGNTEAFF	TGTGCCAGCAGCCAACTGGCGGGGAACACTGAAGCTTTCTTT
-	TRBV28	TRBJ2-7	-	CASTQAYEQYF	TGTGCCAGCACTCAGGCCTACGAGCAGTACTTC
TRBD1	TRBV19	TRBJ2-1	-	CASSSGTGVRYNEQFF	TGTGCCAGTAGTAGCGGGACAGGGGTTCGGTACAATGAGCAGTTCTTC
-	TRBV5-6	TRBJ1-1	-	CASSSDTGIAFF	TGTGCCAGCAGCTCCGACACAGGGATCGCTTTCTTT
TRBD2	TRBV28	TRBJ2-1	-	CASRVSAGGNEQFF	TGTGCCAGCAGGGTTTCTGCGGGGGGCAATGAGCAGTTCTTC
-	TRBV7-3	TRBJ2-3	-	CASSPPTRDTQYF	TGTGCCAGCAGCCCGCCGACTAGGGATACGCAGTATTTT
-	TRBV18	TRBJ1-2	-	CASSPQGIYGYTF	TGTGCCAGCTCACCACAGGGGATCTATGGCTACACCTTC
TRBD2	TRBV5-1	TRBJ2-1	-	CASSSLRTGGAGNEQFF	TGCGCCAGCAGCTCCCTCCGGACCGGGGGGGCAGGCAATGAGCAGTTCTTC
-	TRBV15	TRBJ2-7	-	CATSRAGGASYEQYF	TGTGCCACCAGCAGAGCCGGCGGGGCCTCCTACGAGCAGTACTTC